The rows below give T cell receptor beta chains drawn from one sample of a study of cytotoxic CD8 clonotypes in ibrutinib-treated CLL. Measured with immunoSEQ multiplex PCR; TCRdb has only the in-frame clones, and not every one. The sample holds about 29,000 clones; about three quarters are singletons and the top ten take approximately 50%. Here the sequenced sample was PBMCs, taken after 36 months of ibrutinib treatment. The receptors were gathered from a human donor with chronic lymphocytic leukemia. Each CDR3 is given with its conserved first and last residue. Fields, in order: CDR3 protein, J gene, V gene.

cdr3_aa: CASREQGHEQFF
j_call: TRBJ2-1
v_call: TRBV2

cdr3_aa: CASSLASGAYEQYF
j_call: TRBJ2-7
v_call: TRBV7-2

cdr3_aa: CAWSGGATMNTEAFF
j_call: TRBJ1-1
v_call: TRBV30

cdr3_aa: CAISDSVEAWGQPQHF
j_call: TRBJ1-5
v_call: TRBV10-3

cdr3_aa: CSVHRGGNTEAFF
j_call: TRBJ1-1
v_call: TRBV29-1

cdr3_aa: CASSSGVVSPEQYF
j_call: TRBJ2-7
v_call: TRBV9

cdr3_aa: CASSRVAPRTSGNTIYF
j_call: TRBJ1-3
v_call: TRBV5-6

cdr3_aa: CATSLSVSYEQYF
j_call: TRBJ2-7
v_call: TRBV4-1

cdr3_aa: CASSLGPNYEQYF
j_call: TRBJ2-7
v_call: TRBV27

cdr3_aa: CASSMGREIPYEQYF
j_call: TRBJ2-7
v_call: TRBV5-6

cdr3_aa: CASSVDPYEQYF
j_call: TRBJ2-7
v_call: TRBV9

cdr3_aa: CASSPGLGSETQYF
j_call: TRBJ2-5
v_call: TRBV7-9

cdr3_aa: CASSQDSGVLTDTQYF
j_call: TRBJ2-3
v_call: TRBV4-3

cdr3_aa: CASSRDGNTEAFF
j_call: TRBJ1-1
v_call: TRBV2

cdr3_aa: CSAFWGNGEQFF
j_call: TRBJ2-1
v_call: TRBV29-1

cdr3_aa: CASSHSGTKGEKLFF
j_call: TRBJ1-4
v_call: TRBV11-2

cdr3_aa: CASRRGVSSYEQYF
j_call: TRBJ2-7
v_call: TRBV6-5

cdr3_aa: CASSQTSGGITDTQYF
j_call: TRBJ2-3
v_call: TRBV5-1

cdr3_aa: CASSPRTVGETQYF
j_call: TRBJ2-5
v_call: TRBV4-1

cdr3_aa: CASSLRGNTEAFF
j_call: TRBJ1-1
v_call: TRBV5-1

cdr3_aa: CASLMPGQGHYEQYF
j_call: TRBJ2-7
v_call: TRBV2

cdr3_aa: CASSALQGVAGYTF
j_call: TRBJ1-2
v_call: TRBV27

cdr3_aa: CASSPLGQEMYSNQPQHF
j_call: TRBJ1-5
v_call: TRBV27

cdr3_aa: CASSPSNEKLFF
j_call: TRBJ1-4
v_call: TRBV19

cdr3_aa: CASSFPTGGPYEQYF
j_call: TRBJ2-7
v_call: TRBV11-2

cdr3_aa: CASSFGVGGTDTQYF
j_call: TRBJ2-3
v_call: TRBV13

cdr3_aa: CASSLARVLAAVGTDTQYF
j_call: TRBJ2-3
v_call: TRBV7-2

cdr3_aa: CAIATGGAEQYF
j_call: TRBJ2-7
v_call: TRBV15

cdr3_aa: CASSLASAPPNYGYTF
j_call: TRBJ1-2
v_call: TRBV5-1

cdr3_aa: CASSVAPGTDTQYF
j_call: TRBJ2-3
v_call: TRBV9

cdr3_aa: CATSRDSETQYF
j_call: TRBJ2-5
v_call: TRBV15

cdr3_aa: CASSPRPGGPYNEQFF
j_call: TRBJ2-1
v_call: TRBV11-2

cdr3_aa: CAISATFGTSGGNSYNEQFF
j_call: TRBJ2-1
v_call: TRBV10-3

cdr3_aa: CASSGTGPYEQYF
j_call: TRBJ2-7
v_call: TRBV25-1

cdr3_aa: CASSQDYQGSYEQYF
j_call: TRBJ2-7
v_call: TRBV4-3

cdr3_aa: CASSTHRGGYTF
j_call: TRBJ1-2
v_call: TRBV2

cdr3_aa: CASSSGTSMNTEAFF
j_call: TRBJ1-1
v_call: TRBV7-8

cdr3_aa: CASRLHRGYGYTF
j_call: TRBJ1-2
v_call: TRBV12-2

cdr3_aa: CASSHSGGHTDTQYF
j_call: TRBJ2-3
v_call: TRBV5-1

cdr3_aa: CASSATGNQPQHF
j_call: TRBJ1-5
v_call: TRBV27

cdr3_aa: CASSFLFRGNSGNTIYF
j_call: TRBJ1-3
v_call: TRBV7-6

cdr3_aa: CASSPRGADTQYF
j_call: TRBJ2-3
v_call: TRBV4-2

cdr3_aa: CASSLTRDTYNSPLHF
j_call: TRBJ1-6
v_call: TRBV5-6

cdr3_aa: CASSPFAGSYEQYF
j_call: TRBJ2-7
v_call: TRBV6-5

cdr3_aa: CASSPQTGSEQYF
j_call: TRBJ2-7
v_call: TRBV7-3

cdr3_aa: CASSLDRGHQETQYF
j_call: TRBJ2-5
v_call: TRBV5-6

cdr3_aa: CASSIDWGSSSYEQYF
j_call: TRBJ2-7
v_call: TRBV19

cdr3_aa: CASSRPRGQAYEQYF
j_call: TRBJ2-7
v_call: TRBV6-5

cdr3_aa: CASSVGVTSGVQGQYF
j_call: TRBJ2-7
v_call: TRBV9